The 11 T cell receptor beta chains below were found in one sample sequenced in a study of Ad26.COV2.S vaccination and SARS-CoV-2 variants. Profiling relied on immunoSEQ multiplex PCR, and the TCRdb table lists in-frame clones only, not all of them. The sample contains hundreds of thousands of clones, around 90% of which appear only once. As to treatment: around 19 received Ad26.COV2.S at low or high dose, single or two shots; five or six received placebo; per-sample allocation not given. Material that was analyzed had been drawn on day 63 after the first vaccine or placebo injection. The source was peripheral blood, collected in a trial of Ad26.COV2.S vaccine versus placebo. The receptors were gathered from a person aged 18-65 years who received the Ad26.COV2.S COVID-19 vaccine or a placebo.

The chain employs TRBV6-2 or TRBV6-3 and TRBJ2-1; D is undetermined. The V gene lost 6 bases and the J gene lost 0 bases, with 6 bases spanning the gap. Germline CDR1 is MNHEY and CDR2 is SVGEGT. This CDR3 comprises 13 residues. CDR3 bases: TGTGCCAGCAGCCCCGACTCCTACAATGAGCAGTTCTTC. Amino acid sequence: CASSPDSYNEQFF.

This clone was observed once. This chain connects TRBV29-1 to TRBJ1-1; D gene uncertain. The length of the CDR3 is 13 residues. CDR1 is SQVTM and CDR2 is ANQGSEA in the germline V gene. Deletions cut 5 bases from V and 1 base from J, with 11 bases between. CDR3 in DNA: TGCAGCGTTCTCGGAGGGTCGAACACTGAAGCTTTCTTT. This sequence encodes CSVLGGSNTEAFF.

The rearrangement links TRBV11-1 to TRBJ1-2; a possible D gene is TRBD1 (5 bases). The CDR3 spans 12 residues. CDR1 SGHAT and CDR2 FQDESV come from the germline V gene (reference sequence). Trimming cost V 5 bases and J 5 bases, with 9 bases left between them. The CDR3 loop is CASSQGVYGYTF. CDR3 in DNA: TGTGCCAGCAGCCAGGGAGTATATGGCTACACCTTC.

V and J are TRBV11-2 and TRBJ2-2; tentative D call: TRBD2 (5 bases). The CDR3 sequence is 15 residues long. CDR1 is SGHAT and CDR2 is FQNNGV in the germline V gene. V lost 1 base and J 6 bases, leaving 12 bases between the germline ends. The CDR3 coding sequence is TGTGCCAGCAGCTTAGGGCTAGCCGTTTCCGGGGAGCTGTTTTTT. This translates into CASSLGLAVSGELFF.

The V gene is TRBV6-5, the J gene TRBJ2-7; D tentatively fits TRBD1 or TRBD2 (5 bases each). Germline CDR1 and CDR2: MNHEY and SVGAGI. The ends were cut back, 2 bases at V and 6 bases at J, with 20 bases in the middle. CDR3 length: 16 residues. DNA of the CDR3: TGTGCCAGCAGTTACCGGGCCGGGACCCATAGCGCCGAGCAGTACTTC. Its translation is CASSYRAGTHSAEQYF.

This clone was detected only a few times. This specimen includes other DNA sequences encoding the same CDR3. The CDR3 sequence: CASSLTYEQYF. CDR3 coding DNA: TGTGCCAGCAGCTTAACCTACGAGCAGTACTTC. The chain employs TRBV7-2 and TRBJ2-7; D is uncertain. CDR3 size: 11 residues. Looked up from germline, CDR1 is SGHTA and CDR2 is FQGNSA. V was cut by 2 bases and J by 2 bases, with 1 base left in between.

The V and J genes are TRBV6-5 and TRBJ2-7, with D perhaps TRBD2 (6 bases). The germline V gene has CDR1 MNHEY and CDR2 SVGAGI. V was shortened by 8 bases and J by 2 bases, with 19 bases between the two germline ends. The CDR3 has 15 residues. CDR3 sequence (DNA): TGTGCCAGCCTGAAGGACGGGGGATCTACCTACGAGCAGTACTTC. This gives the protein CASLKDGGSTYEQYF.

The chain is built from TRBV30 and TRBJ1-2, with 7 bases identical to TRBD1. The J segment lost 9 bases and the V segment lost 0 bases, leaving 1 base of the junction unmatched. The CDR3 totals 11 residues. The V gene's germline CDR1 is GTSNPN and CDR2 SVGIG (reference sequence). The CDR3 coding sequence is TGTGCCTGGAGTGTACAGGGGAGCTACACCTTC. This sequence encodes CAWSVQGSYTF.

The chain links TRBV11-1 to TRBJ2-7, with D perhaps TRBD1 (6 bases). The CDR3 runs to 14 residues. Trimming took off 2 bases at V and 0 bases at J, with 8 bases between the two ends. CDR1 is SGHAT and CDR2 is FQDESV in the germline V gene (reference sequence). CDR3 nucleotide sequence: TGTGCCAGCAGCTTACCAGGGGACTCCTACGAGCAGTACTTC. It yields the protein CASSLPGDSYEQYF.

The chain joins TRBV19 to TRBJ2-1; possible D gene TRBD1, 6 bases. The V gene lost 5 bases and the J gene lost 4 bases, with 18 bases spanning the gap. Germline CDR1 and CDR2: LNHDA and SQIVND (reference sequence). The CDR3 is made up of 16 amino acids. Here the CDR3 DNA reads TGTGCCAGTAGTTTCAGGGGACCCCCTCAATACAATGAGCAGTTCTTC. This sequence encodes CASSFRGPPQYNEQFF.

For this clone: Different DNA sequences within this sample yield the same CDR3. The genes are TRBV5-4 and TRBJ2-1; possibly TRBD2 for D (5 bases). Germline lookup yields CDR1 SGHNT and CDR2 YYREEE (reference sequence). The CDR3 is 12 amino acids. V was trimmed by 4 bases and J by 4 bases, leaving 6 bases between them. CDR3 in DNA: TGTGCCAGCAGCCGGGATTACAATGAGCAGTTCTTC. Protein: CASSRDYNEQFF.